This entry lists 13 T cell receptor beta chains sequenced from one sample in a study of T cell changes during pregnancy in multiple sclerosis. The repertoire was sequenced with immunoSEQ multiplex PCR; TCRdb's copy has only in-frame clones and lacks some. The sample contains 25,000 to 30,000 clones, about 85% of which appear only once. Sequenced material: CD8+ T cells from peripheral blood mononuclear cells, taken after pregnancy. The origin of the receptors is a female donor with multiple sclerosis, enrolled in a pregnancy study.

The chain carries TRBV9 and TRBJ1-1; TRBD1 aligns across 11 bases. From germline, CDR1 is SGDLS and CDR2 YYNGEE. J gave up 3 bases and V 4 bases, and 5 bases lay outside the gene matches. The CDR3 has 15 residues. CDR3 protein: CASSFGTGGYTEAFF. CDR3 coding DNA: TGTGCCAGCAGCTTCGGGACAGGGGGGTACACTGAAGCTTTCTTT.

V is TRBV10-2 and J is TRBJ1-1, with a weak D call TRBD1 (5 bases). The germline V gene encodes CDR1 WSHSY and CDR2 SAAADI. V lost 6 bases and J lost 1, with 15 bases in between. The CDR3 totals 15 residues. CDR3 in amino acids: CASSINGGWNTEAFF. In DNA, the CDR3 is TGCGCCAGCAGCATAAACGGGGGATGGAACACTGAAGCTTTCTTT.

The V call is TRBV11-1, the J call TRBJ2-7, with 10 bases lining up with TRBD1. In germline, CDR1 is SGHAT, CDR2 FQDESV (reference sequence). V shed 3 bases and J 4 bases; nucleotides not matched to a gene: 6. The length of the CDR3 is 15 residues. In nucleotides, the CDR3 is TGTGCCAGCAGCTTGGGGACAGGGGCCGAATACGAGCAGTACTTC. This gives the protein CASSLGTGAEYEQYF.

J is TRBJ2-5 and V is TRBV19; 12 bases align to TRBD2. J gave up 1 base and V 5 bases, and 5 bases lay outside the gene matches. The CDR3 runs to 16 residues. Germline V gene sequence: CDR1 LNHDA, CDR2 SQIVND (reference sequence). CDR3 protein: CASSQWTSGAQETQYF. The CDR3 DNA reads TGTGCCAGTAGTCAGTGGACTAGCGGGGCCCAAGAGACCCAGTACTTC.

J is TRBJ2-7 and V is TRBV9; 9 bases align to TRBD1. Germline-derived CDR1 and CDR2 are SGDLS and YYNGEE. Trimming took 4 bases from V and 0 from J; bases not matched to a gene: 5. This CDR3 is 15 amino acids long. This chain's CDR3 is CASSLGQGSSYEQYF. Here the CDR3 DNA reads TGTGCCAGCAGCTTAGGACAGGGGAGCTCCTACGAGCAGTACTTC.

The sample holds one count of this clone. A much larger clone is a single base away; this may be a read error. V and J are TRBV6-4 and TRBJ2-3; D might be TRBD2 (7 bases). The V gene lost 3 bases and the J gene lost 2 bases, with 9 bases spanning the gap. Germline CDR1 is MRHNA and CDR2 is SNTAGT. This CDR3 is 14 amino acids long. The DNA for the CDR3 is TGTGCCAGCAGTGAAGGGGGGGCCACAGATACGCAGTATTTT. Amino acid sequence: CASSEGGATDTQYF.

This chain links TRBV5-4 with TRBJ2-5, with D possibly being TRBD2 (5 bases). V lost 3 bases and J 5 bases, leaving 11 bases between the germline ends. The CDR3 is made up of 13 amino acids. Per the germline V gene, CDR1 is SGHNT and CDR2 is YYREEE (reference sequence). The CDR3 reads CASSWFGGETQYF. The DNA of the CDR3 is TGTGCCAGCAGCTGGTTCGGCGGGGAGACCCAGTACTTC.

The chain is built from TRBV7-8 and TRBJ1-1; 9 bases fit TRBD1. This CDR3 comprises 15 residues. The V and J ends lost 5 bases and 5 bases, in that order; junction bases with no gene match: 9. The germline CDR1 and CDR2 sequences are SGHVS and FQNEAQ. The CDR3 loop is CASSPLPTGGTEAFF. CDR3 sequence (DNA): TGTGCCAGCAGCCCACTCCCGACAGGGGGTACTGAAGCTTTCTTT.

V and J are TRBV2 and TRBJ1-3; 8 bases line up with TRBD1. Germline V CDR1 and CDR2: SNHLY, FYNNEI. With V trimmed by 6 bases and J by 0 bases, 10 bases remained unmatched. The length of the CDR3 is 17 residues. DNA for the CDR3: TGTGCCAGCAGGCGGTGGACAGGGAAGAGCTCTGGAAACACCATATATTTT. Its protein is CASRRWTGKSSGNTIYF.

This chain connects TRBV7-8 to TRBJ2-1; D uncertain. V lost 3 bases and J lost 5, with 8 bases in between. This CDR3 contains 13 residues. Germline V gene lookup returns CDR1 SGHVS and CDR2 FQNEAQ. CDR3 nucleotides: TGTGCCAGCAGCTTGCTACCTAACAATGAGCAGTTCTTC. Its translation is CASSLLPNNEQFF.

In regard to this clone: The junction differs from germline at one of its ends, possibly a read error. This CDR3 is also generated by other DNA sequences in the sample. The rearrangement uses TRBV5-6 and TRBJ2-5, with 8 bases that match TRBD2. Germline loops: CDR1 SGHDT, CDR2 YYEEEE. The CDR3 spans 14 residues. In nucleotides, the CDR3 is TGTGCTAGCAGCTTCCCAGCGGGGGCCCTCCTCCAGTACTTC. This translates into CASSFPAGALLQYF.

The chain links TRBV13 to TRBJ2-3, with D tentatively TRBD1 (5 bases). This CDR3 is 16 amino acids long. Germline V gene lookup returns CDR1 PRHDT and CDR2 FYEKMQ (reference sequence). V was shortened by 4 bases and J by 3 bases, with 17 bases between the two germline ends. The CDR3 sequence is CASSYRQFIITDTQYF. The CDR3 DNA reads TGTGCCAGCAGCTACAGACAGTTCATAATTACAGATACGCAGTATTTT.

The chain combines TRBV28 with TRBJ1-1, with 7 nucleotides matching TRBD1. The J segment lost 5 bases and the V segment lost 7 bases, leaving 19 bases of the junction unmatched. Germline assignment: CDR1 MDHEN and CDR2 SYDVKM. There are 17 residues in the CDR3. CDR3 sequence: CASTLGGRGQRGTEAFF. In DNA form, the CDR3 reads TGTGCCAGCACCCTGGGGGGTAGGGGGCAAAGGGGGACTGAAGCTTTCTTT.